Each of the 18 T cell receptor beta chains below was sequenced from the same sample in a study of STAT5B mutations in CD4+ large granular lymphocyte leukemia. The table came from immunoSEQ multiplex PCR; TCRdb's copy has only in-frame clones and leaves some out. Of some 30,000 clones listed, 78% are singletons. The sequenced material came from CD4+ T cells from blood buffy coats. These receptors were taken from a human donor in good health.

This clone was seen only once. CDR3 residues: CASSYLDRRYSYNSPLHF. The CDR3 DNA reads TGTGCCAGCAGTTACCTGGACAGGAGGTACTCCTATAATTCACCCCTCCACTTT. The chain is built from TRBV28 and TRBJ1-6; 7 bases align to TRBD1. The CDR3 is 18 residues long. Germline-derived CDR1 and CDR2 are MDHEN and SYDVKM. J was trimmed by 0 bases and V by 4 bases; bases with no gene match: 9.

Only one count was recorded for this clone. CDR3 residues: CASSLMMRGNTGELFF. CDR3 coding DNA: TGTGCCAGCAGCTTAATGATGAGGGGAAACACCGGGGAGCTGTTTTTT. The chain links TRBV7-8 to TRBJ2-2; D possibly uses TRBD1 or TRBD2 (5 bases each). This CDR3 is built from 16 residues. CDR1 and CDR2 from the germline V gene are SGHVS and FQNEAQ. V lost 2 bases and J 2 bases, leaving 12 bases between the germline ends.

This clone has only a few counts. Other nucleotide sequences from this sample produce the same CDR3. The DNA for the CDR3 is TGTGCCAGCAGTGAGAATTTAGACACTGAAGCTTTCTTT. Amino acids: CASSENLDTEAFF. V usage is TRBV2 and J usage is TRBJ1-1; D is unclear. The V and J ends lost 3 bases and 3 bases respectively, with 8 bases between them. Germline V gene data show CDR1 as SNHLY and CDR2 as FYNNEI. The CDR3 sequence is 13 residues long.

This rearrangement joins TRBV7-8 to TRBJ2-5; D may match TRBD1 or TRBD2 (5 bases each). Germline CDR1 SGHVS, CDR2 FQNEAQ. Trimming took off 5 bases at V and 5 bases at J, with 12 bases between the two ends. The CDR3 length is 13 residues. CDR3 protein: CASSRGPGETQYF. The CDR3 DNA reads TGTGCCAGCAGCCGGGGACCAGGGGAGACCCAGTACTTC.

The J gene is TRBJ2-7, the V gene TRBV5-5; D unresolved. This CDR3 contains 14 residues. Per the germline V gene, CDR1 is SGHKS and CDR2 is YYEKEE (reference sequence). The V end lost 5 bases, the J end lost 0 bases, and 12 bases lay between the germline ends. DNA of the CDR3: TGTGCCAGCAGTGGGCTGTTGAGCTCCTACGAGCAGTACTTC. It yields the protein CASSGLLSSYEQYF. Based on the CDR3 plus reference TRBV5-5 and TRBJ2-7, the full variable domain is DAGVTQSPTHLIKTRGQQVTLRCSPISGHKSVSWYQQVLGQGPQFIFQYYEKEERGRGNFPDRFSARQFPNYSSELNVNALLLGDSALYLCASSGLLSSYEQYFGPGTRLTVT.

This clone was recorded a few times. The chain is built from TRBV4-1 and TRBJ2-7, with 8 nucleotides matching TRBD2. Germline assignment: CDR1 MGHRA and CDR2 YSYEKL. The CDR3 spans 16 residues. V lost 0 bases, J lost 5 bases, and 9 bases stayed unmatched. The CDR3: CASSQDPTGGPDEQYF. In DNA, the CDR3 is TGCGCCAGCAGCCAAGATCCCACGGGAGGGCCTGACGAGCAGTACTTC.

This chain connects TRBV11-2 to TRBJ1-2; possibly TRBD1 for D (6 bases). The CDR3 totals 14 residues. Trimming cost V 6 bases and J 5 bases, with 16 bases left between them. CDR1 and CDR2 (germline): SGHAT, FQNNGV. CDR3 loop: CASRHGGQFYGYTF. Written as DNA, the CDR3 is TGTGCCAGCAGACACGGGGGGCAGTTTTATGGCTACACCTTC.

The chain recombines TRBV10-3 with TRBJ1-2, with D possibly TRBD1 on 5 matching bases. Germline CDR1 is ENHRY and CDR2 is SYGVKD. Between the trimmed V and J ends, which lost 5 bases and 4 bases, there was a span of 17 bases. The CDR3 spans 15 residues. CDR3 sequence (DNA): TGTGCCATCAGTAAAGGGGCACAGACCAGCTATGGCTACACCTTC. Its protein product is CAISKGAQTSYGYTF.

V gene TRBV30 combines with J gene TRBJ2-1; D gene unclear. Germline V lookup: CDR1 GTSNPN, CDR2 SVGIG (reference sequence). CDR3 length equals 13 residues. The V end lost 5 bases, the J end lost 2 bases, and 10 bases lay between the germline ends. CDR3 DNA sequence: TGTGCCTGGGCCCCAATGACCTACAATGAGCAGTTCTTC. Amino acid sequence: CAWAPMTYNEQFF.

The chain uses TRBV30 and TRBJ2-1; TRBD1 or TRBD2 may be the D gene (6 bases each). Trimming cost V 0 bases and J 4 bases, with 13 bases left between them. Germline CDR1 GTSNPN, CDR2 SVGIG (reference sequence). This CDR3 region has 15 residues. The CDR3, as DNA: TGTGCCTGGAGTGTAGGGGGGCCCGGTTACAATGAGCAGTTCTTC. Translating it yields CAWSVGGPGYNEQFF.

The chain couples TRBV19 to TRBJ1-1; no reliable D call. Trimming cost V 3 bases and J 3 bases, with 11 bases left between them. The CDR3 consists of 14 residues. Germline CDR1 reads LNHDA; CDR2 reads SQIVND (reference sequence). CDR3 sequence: CASSILGRYTEAFF. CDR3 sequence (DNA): TGTGCCAGTAGTATCTTGGGGAGATACACTGAAGCTTTCTTT.

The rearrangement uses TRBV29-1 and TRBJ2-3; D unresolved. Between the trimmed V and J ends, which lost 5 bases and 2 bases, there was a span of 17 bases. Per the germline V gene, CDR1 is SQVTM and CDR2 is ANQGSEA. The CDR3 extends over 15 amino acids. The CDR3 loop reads CSVSGSSRATDTQYF. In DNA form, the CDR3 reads TGCAGCGTTTCCGGCTCCTCAAGGGCCACAGATACGCAGTATTTT.

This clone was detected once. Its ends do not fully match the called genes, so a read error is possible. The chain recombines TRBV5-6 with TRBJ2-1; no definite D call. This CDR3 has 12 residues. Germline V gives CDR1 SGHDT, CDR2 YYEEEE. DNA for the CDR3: TGTACCAGCAGCCTCGCGATACGGGAGCAGTTCTTC. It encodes CTSSLAIREQFF.

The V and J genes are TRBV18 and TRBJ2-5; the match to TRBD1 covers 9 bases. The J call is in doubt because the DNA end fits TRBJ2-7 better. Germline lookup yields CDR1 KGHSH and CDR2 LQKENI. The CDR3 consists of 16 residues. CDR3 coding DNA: TGTGCCAGCTCACCACCAATAGGGACAGGGTCTGTCGAGCAGTACTTC. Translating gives CASSPPIGTGSVEQYF.

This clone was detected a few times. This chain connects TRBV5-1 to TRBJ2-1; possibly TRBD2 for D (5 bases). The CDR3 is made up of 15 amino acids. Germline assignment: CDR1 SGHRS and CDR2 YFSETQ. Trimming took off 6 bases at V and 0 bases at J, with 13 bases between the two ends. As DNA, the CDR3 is TGCGCCAGCATGTCGAGCGGTAGCTCCTACAATGAGCAGTTCTTC. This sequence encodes CASMSSGSSYNEQFF. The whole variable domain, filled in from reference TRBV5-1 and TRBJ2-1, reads KAGVTQTPRYLIKTRGQQVTLSCSPISGHRSVSWYQQTPGQGLQFLFEYFSETQRNKGNFPGRFSGRQFSNSRSEMNVSTLELGDSALYLCASMSSGSSYNEQFFGPGTRLTVL.

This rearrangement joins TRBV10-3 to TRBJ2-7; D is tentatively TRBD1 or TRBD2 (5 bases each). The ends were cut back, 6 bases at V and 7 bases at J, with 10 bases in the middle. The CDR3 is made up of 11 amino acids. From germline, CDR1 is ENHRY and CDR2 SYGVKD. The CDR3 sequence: CAIRGPGEQYF. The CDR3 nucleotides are TGTGCCATCAGGGGACCCGGGGAGCAGTACTTC.

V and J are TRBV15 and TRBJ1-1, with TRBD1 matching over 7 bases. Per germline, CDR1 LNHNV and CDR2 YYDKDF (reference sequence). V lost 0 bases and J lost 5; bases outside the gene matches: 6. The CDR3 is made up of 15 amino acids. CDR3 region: CATSRDGAGGTEAFF. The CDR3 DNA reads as TGTGCCACCAGCAGAGATGGCGCAGGGGGGACTGAAGCTTTCTTT.

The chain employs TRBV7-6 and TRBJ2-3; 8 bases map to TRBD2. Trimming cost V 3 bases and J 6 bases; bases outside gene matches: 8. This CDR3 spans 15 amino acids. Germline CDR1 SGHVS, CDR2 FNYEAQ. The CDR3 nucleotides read TGTGCCAGCAGCTTTTCGGCTAGCGGGTCCGATACGCAGTATTTT. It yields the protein CASSFSASGSDTQYF. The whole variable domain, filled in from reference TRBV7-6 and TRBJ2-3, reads GAGVSQSPRYKVTKRGQDVALRCDPISGHVSLYWYRQALGQGPEFLTYFNYEAQQDKSGLPNDRFSAERPEGSISTLTIQRTEQRDSAMYRCASSFSASGSDTQYFGPGTRLTVL.